This TCR beta chain was captured by sequencing in a study of blood T cell repertoires in COVID-19. Study details: T cells, B-cell-depleted T cells, or PBMCs provided the cDNA or gDNA that served as material.

Per the authors' pipeline: By means of reference gene primer amplification, nucleated cell counts were estimated. The method was immunoSEQ multiplex PCR; TCRdb's version includes in-frame clones alone and lacks a portion of them. V, J and clone size were drawn from that table, and D and trimming were deduced from the DNA. The sample consists of about 35,000 clones, roughly four fifths of them appearing once. This clone has only one observation. This CDR3 region has 15 residues. Germline CDR1 and CDR2: MDHEN and SYDVKM. V lost 5 bases to trimming and J lost 4 bases; unmatched junction nucleotides: 7. The clonotype originates from a man at least 80 years old with active or convalescent COVID-19. The V and J genes are TRBV28 and TRBJ1-5, with TRBD1 identical over 8 bases. The sample consisted of peripheral blood. The CDR3 bases are TGTGCCAGCAGTCATAACAGGGGGGAAAATCAGCCCCAGCATTTT. It yields the protein CASSHNRGENQPQHF.